Listed below are T cell receptor beta chains from one sample, sequenced in a study of radiotherapy plus CTLA-4 blockade in lung cancer. Produced via immunoSEQ multiplex PCR; TCRdb's table is partial and in-frame only. The sample consists of tens of thousands of clones, around 85% of them appearing once. The sequenced sample was peripheral blood, obtained from a patient treated with radiotherapy plus ipilimumab. The receptors come from a human donor with non-small cell lung cancer who had stable disease on radiotherapy plus ipilimumab. The CDR3 runs from the conserved cysteine through the conserved F or W. Each record gives: D gene, V gene, clone size, J gene, CDR3 length, CDR3 DNA, CDR3 protein. D genes are given only for firm matches. Rows may omit the clone size; those that give it use once, few, many or a size class.

NA	TRBV5-5	NA	TRBJ2-2	16	TGTGCCAGCAGCCCGAGGGAACAGGGTTATCGCGGGGAGCTGTTTTTT	CASSPREQGYRGELFF
TRBD1	TRBV5-1	NA	TRBJ1-2	15	TGCGCCAGCAGCTTGGGGCGACAGGGGAACTATGGCTACACCTTC	CASSLGRQGNYGYTF
TRBD1	TRBV5-1	few	TRBJ2-7	17	TGCGCCAGCAGCTTGGCCCCGAGGACAGGGGGGTTGGACGAGCAGTACTTC	CASSLAPRTGGLDEQYF
TRBD1	TRBV7-2	once	TRBJ2-7	16	TGTGCCAGCAGCTCGGAAGACAGGGCAAGCTCCTACGAGCAGTACTTC	CASSSEDRASSYEQYF
NA	TRBV5-8	NA	TRBJ2-2	15	TGTGCCAGCAGCTTGAATGCGGGGAACACCGGGGAGCTGTTTTTT	CASSLNAGNTGELFF
NA	TRBV27	large	TRBJ2-7	14	TGTGCCAGCAGTTTGGGGCGAAGCCCCTACGAGCAGTACTTC	CASSLGRSPYEQYF
TRBD2	TRBV7-6	few	TRBJ2-3	16	TGTGCCAGCAGCTCAACGGGACTAGGGAGGGCAGATACGCAGTATTTT	CASSSTGLGRADTQYF
NA	TRBV2	NA	TRBJ1-3	15	TGTGCCAGCAGTGTAAGGCAGGCATCTGGAAACACCATATATTTT	CASSVRQASGNTIYF
TRBD2	TRBV27	NA	TRBJ2-1	15	TGTGCCAGCAGTCTTACTAGCGGGAGGTTCAATGAGCAGTTCTTC	CASSLTSGRFNEQFF
NA	TRBV11-1	NA	TRBJ1-6	18	TGTGCCAGCAGCTTAGCGATGTACGTCAGCTCCTATAATTCACCCCTCCACTTT	CASSLAMYVSSYNSPLHF
NA	TRBV21-1	once	TRBJ2-7	15	TGTGCCAGCAACCAATGGGCTAGCCCCTCCTACGAGCAGTACTTC	CASNQWASPSYEQYF
TRBD2	TRBV5-1	NA	TRBJ2-7	14	TGCGCCAGCAGCCTTAGCGGGAGCTCCTACGAGCAGTACTTC	CASSLSGSSYEQYF
TRBD2	TRBV6-5	NA	TRBJ2-1	15	TGTGCCAGCAGCACTAGCGGGAGTTTCTACAATGAGCAGTTCTTC	CASSTSGSFYNEQFF
NA	TRBV28	NA	TRBJ1-1	14	TGTGCCAGCAGTGCAGTTTCCATGAACACTGAAGCTTTCTTT	CASSAVSMNTEAFF
TRBD2	TRBV5-4	NA	TRBJ2-3	16	TGTGCCAGCAGCTCCGGACTAGCGGGGACCACAGATACGCAGTATTTT	CASSSGLAGTTDTQYF
TRBD1	TRBV12-5	NA	TRBJ2-2	20	TGTGCTAGTGGTTTTGAGGACAGGGGGCTAGCGGGACTGAACACCGGGGAGCTGTTTTTT	CASGFEDRGLAGLNTGELFF
TRBD1	TRBV19	few	TRBJ1-5	12	TGTGCCAATACAGGGGACAATCAGCCCCAGCATTTT	CANTGDNQPQHF
NA	TRBV5-4	few	TRBJ2-1	13	TGTGCCAGCAGCTTGAGACAGATTGGTGAGCAGTTCTTC	CASSLRQIGEQFF
TRBD1	TRBV5-4	NA	TRBJ1-4	15	TGTGCCAGCAGCTTGACGACAGGGGGGGTTGAAAAACTGTTTTTT	CASSLTTGGVEKLFF
TRBD1	TRBV4-3	NA	TRBJ2-3	21	TGCGCCAGCAGCCAACTAACCGGACAGGGGGCTCGAGTGTTCAACACAGATACGCAGTATTTT	CASSQLTGQGARVFNTDTQYF
TRBD1	TRBV5-4	NA	TRBJ1-1	14	TGTGCCAGCAGTGCCGGGACAGGGTACACTGAAGCTTTCTTT	CASSAGTGYTEAFF
NA	TRBV7-9	NA	TRBJ2-7	14	TGTGCCAGCAGCTTAAGTAGCCCGTTCCCCGAGCAGTACTTC	CASSLSSPFPEQYF
NA	TRBV29-1	once	TRBJ1-4	12	TGCAGCGTTTCTTTTTCCAATGAAAAACTGTTTTTT	CSVSFSNEKLFF
NA	TRBV6-5	NA	TRBJ2-6	15	TGTGCCAGCAGCCTCAGATGGTCCGGGGCCAACGTCCTGACTTTC	CASSLRWSGANVLTF
TRBD2	TRBV5-1	NA	TRBJ2-1	16	TGCGCCAGCAGCTTACGGACTAGCGGGAACTACAATGAGCAGTTCTTC	CASSLRTSGNYNEQFF
TRBD1	TRBV5-5	NA	TRBJ2-3	14	TGTGCCAGCAGTCCAAGGGGGCGGGCAGATACGCAGTATTTT	CASSPRGRADTQYF
TRBD1	TRBV6-5	NA	TRBJ1-3	14	TGTGCCAGCAGTACCAGGGGGACTGGAAACACCATATATTTT	CASSTRGTGNTIYF
NA	TRBV10-3	NA	TRBJ2-7	16	TGTGCCATCAGTGAGAGTGTAAGAAGCCCGAACTACGAGCAGTACTTC	CAISESVRSPNYEQYF
NA	TRBV4-1	NA	TRBJ2-3	16	TGCGCCAGCAGCCCAACAGGACGGTCGGGTGGGGATACGCAGTATTTT	CASSPTGRSGGDTQYF
NA	TRBV7-8	NA	TRBJ1-1	14	TGTGCCAGCAGAAAAGACGGGATGAACACTGAAGCTTTCTTT	CASRKDGMNTEAFF
TRBD1	TRBV27	NA	TRBJ2-7	17	TGTGCCAGCAGTCTACAGCAAACTGGACAGGCCCCCTACGAGCAGTACTTC	CASSLQQTGQAPYEQYF
NA	TRBV6-1	NA	TRBJ2-7	14	TGTGCCAGCAGTGAATGGCCGGGATCCTACGAGCAGTACTTC	CASSEWPGSYEQYF
TRBD1	TRBV30	NA	TRBJ2-7	14	TGTGCCTGGAGCGTTGGGACAGGTCGCTACGAGCAGTACTTC	CAWSVGTGRYEQYF
TRBD1	TRBV7-9	NA	TRBJ2-2	15	TGTGCCAGCAGCTTAGGACAGGGGAACACCGGGGAGCTGTTTTTT	CASSLGQGNTGELFF
NA	TRBV27	NA	TRBJ2-1	13	TGTGCCAGCTCCTACCTTGAAAACAATGAGCAGTTCTTC	CASSYLENNEQFF
TRBD1	TRBV11-2	NA	TRBJ2-5	15	TGTGCCAGCAGCTTAGAGTACAGGGGCCAAGAGACCCAGTACTTC	CASSLEYRGQETQYF
TRBD2	TRBV16	NA	TRBJ2-3	15	TGTGCCAGCAGCCCGAGGACTAGCGGGACAGATACGCAGTATTTT	CASSPRTSGTDTQYF
TRBD2	TRBV7-2	NA	TRBJ2-2	14	TGTGCCAGCAGCTTAGGTACTAGCGCCGGGGAGCTGTTTTTT	CASSLGTSAGELFF
TRBD1	TRBV27	NA	TRBJ1-1	17	TGTGCCAGCAGTTTTCGGACAGGGGGCTCCTCTCACACTGAAGCTTTCTTT	CASSFRTGGSSHTEAFF
TRBD2	TRBV7-3	NA	TRBJ2-1	15	TGTGCCAGCAGCCTGGATAGCGGGAGAGGGAATGAGCAGTTCTTC	CASSLDSGRGNEQFF
NA	TRBV7-2	NA	TRBJ2-5	15	TGTGCCAGCAGCTCCCTACTGGTAAACCAAGAGACCCAGTACTTC	CASSSLLVNQETQYF
TRBD2	TRBV19	NA	TRBJ2-7	14	TGTGCCAGTAGACCGGGCGGGGGGATCTACGAGCAGTACTTC	CASRPGGGIYEQYF
NA	TRBV5-8	NA	TRBJ1-4	17	TGTGCCAGCAGCCGTTTCGGGGGGCTGGCAACTAATGAAAAACTGTTTTTT	CASSRFGGLATNEKLFF
TRBD1	TRBV18	NA	TRBJ1-4	17	TGTGCCAGCTCACCGTCCGGGACAGGAATTTATAATGAAAAACTGTTTTTT	CASSPSGTGIYNEKLFF
NA	TRBV28	NA	TRBJ2-7	15	TGTGCCAGCAGCACAAATATAGGACTGCGCTACGAGCAGTACTTC	CASSTNIGLRYEQYF
NA	TRBV28	NA	TRBJ2-1	11	TGTGCCAGCAGTACTCGGAGGGAGCAGTTCTTC	CASSTRREQFF
TRBD2	TRBV7-2	NA	TRBJ2-7	15	TGTGCCAGCAGCTTTGCACTAGCGGGAGCCTACGAGCAGTACTTC	CASSFALAGAYEQYF
TRBD2	TRBV7-2	NA	TRBJ2-7	17	TGTGCCAGCAGCCGAAAAGGGCTAGCGGGGTACTCCTACGAGCAGTACTTC	CASSRKGLAGYSYEQYF